The 15 T cell receptor beta chains given below trace back to one sample, sequenced in a study of CD4 T cell repertoires in COVID-19. Profiling relied on immunoSEQ multiplex PCR, and the TCRdb table lists in-frame clones only, not all of them. The data hold over a thousand clones, with 16% observed a single time. Antigen-reactive proliferating T cell lines came from CFSE-labeled cells given autologous monocytes and SARS-CoV-2 spike or nucleoprotein. Their antigens are not known. Specimen: central memory CD4+ T cells, cultured in vitro, collected after recovery from COVID-19. These receptors came from a human donor who had COVID-19.

The DNA of the CDR3 is TGTGCCACCCGCGACAGGCCCAATCAGCCCCAGCATTTT. This sequence encodes CATRDRPNQPQHF. The rearrangement uses TRBV28 and TRBJ1-5, with a weak D call TRBD1 (6 bases). This CDR3 has 13 residues. Trimming took off 10 bases at V and 3 bases at J, with 13 bases between the two ends. The V gene's germline CDR1 is MDHEN and CDR2 SYDVKM.

By share, this clone ranks as medium-sized. The chain couples TRBV3-1 (or the pseudogene TRBV3-2) to TRBJ2-5; D is unresolved. V lost 0 bases and J 0 bases, leaving 11 bases between the germline ends. Germline CDR1 is LGHDT and CDR2 is YNNKEL (reference sequence). CDR3 length: 16 amino acids. In nucleotides, the CDR3 is TGTGCCAGCAGCCAAGATGTAACGGATGACCAAGAGACCCAGTACTTC. Protein product: CASSQDVTDDQETQYF.

This clone was observed a handful of times. This rearrangement joins TRBV4-1 to TRBJ2-1, with a tentative D call TRBD2 (7 bases). The CDR3 totals 15 residues. Trimming left V 0 bases short and J 9 bases short, with 15 bases between. The germline V gene encodes CDR1 MGHRA and CDR2 YSYEKL. The CDR3 loop is CASSQEGGGLGEQFF. In DNA, the CDR3 is TGCGCCAGCAGCCAAGAGGGGGGGGGCCTCGGTGAGCAGTTCTTC.

To note about this clone: Other DNA sequences in the same sample also yield this CDR3. The V gene is TRBV5-1, the J gene TRBJ2-5; D uncertain. CDR3 size: 14 residues. Trimming stripped 0 bases from V and 2 bases from J, with 8 bases between. The germline V gene encodes CDR1 SGHRS and CDR2 YFSETQ. This CDR3 is CASSLGTLQETQYF. In nucleotides, the CDR3 is TGCGCCAGCAGCTTGGGAACCCTTCAAGAGACCCAGTACTTC. Combining the CDR3 with reference TRBV5-1 and TRBJ2-5 gives the whole variable domain KAGVTQTPRYLIKTRGQQVTLSCSPISGHRSVSWYQQTPGQGLQFLFEYFSETQRNKGNFPGRFSGRQFSNSRSEMNVSTLELGDSALYLCASSLGTLQETQYFGPGTRLLVL.

In this sample, this clone is medium-sized. The CDR3 bases are TGTGCCATCAGTGAGGGAACAGGGGGCAATGAAGCTTTCTTT. Amino acids: CAISEGTGGNEAFF. The V gene is TRBV10-3, the J gene TRBJ1-1; 9 bases match TRBD1. V shed 2 bases, J shed 7 bases, and the junction held 5 bases outside the gene matches. The CDR3 runs to 14 residues. In germline, CDR1 is ENHRY, CDR2 SYGVKD.

The table lists this clone with a count of one. The gene calls are TRBV7-2 and TRBJ2-3; 15 nucleotides match TRBD2. Losses at the gene ends were 0 bases for V and 4 bases for J; bases not matched to a gene: 5. CDR1 SGHTA and CDR2 FQGNSA come from the germline V gene. The length of the CDR3 is 18 residues. The CDR3 DNA sequence: TGTGCCAGCAGCTTAGCGAGGGGACTAGCGGGAGGTGCAGATACGCAGTATTTT. Translating gives CASSLARGLAGGADTQYF.

This clone has just a few counts. The chain recombines TRBV7-9 with TRBJ2-1, with a possible D match to TRBD2 (6 bases). This CDR3 has 17 amino acids. Germline values: CDR1 SEHNR, CDR2 FQNEAQ (reference sequence). V dropped 0 bases and J dropped 0 bases, with 12 bases sitting between them. CDR3: CASSLALELASYNEQFF. CDR3 nucleotide sequence: TGTGCCAGCAGCTTAGCGTTAGAACTAGCCTCCTACAATGAGCAGTTCTTC.

The chain is built from TRBV28 and TRBJ2-7, with a weak D call TRBD1 (5 bases). Trimming shortened V by 6 bases and J by 0 bases, and 15 bases separated the two germline ends. Germline assignment: CDR1 MDHEN and CDR2 SYDVKM. The CDR3 sequence is 15 residues long. In DNA, the CDR3 is TGTGCCAGCAGACCCCAAGGGGCAGCCTCCTACGAGCAGTACTTC. Its translation is CASRPQGAASYEQYF.

By share, this clone counts as medium-sized. The chain uses TRBV19 and TRBJ2-2; TRBD1 might be the D (7 bases). Germline loops: CDR1 LNHDA, CDR2 SQIVND (reference sequence). Trimming took off 5 bases at V and 6 bases at J, with 10 bases between the two ends. This CDR3 has 13 amino acids. CDR3 nucleotide sequence: TGTGCCAGTAGTCAGGGGGAGGCCGGGGAGCTGTTTTTT. It translates to CASSQGEAGELFF. Supplemented by reference TRBV19 and TRBJ2-2, the full variable domain reads DGGITQSPKYLFRKEGQNVTLSCEQNLNHDAMYWYRQDPGQGLRLIYYSQIVNDFQKGDIAEGYSVSREKKESFPLTVTSAQKNPTAFYLCASSQGEAGELFFGEGSRLTVL.

This clone was counted between two and nine times. The chain carries TRBV29-1 and TRBJ2-1, with 11 positions matching TRBD2. Germline trimming cut 6 bases from V and 4 bases from J; bases unmatched to any gene: 8. The CDR3 length is 15 residues. Per the germline V gene, CDR1 is SQVTM and CDR2 is ANQGSEA. CDR3 DNA: TGCAGCGTCTCCAGAACTAGCGGGGGATACAATGAGCAGTTCTTC. Its protein product is CSVSRTSGGYNEQFF.

On this clone itself: With a much larger clone just one base away, this may be a read error. This sequence joins TRBV2 and TRBJ1-3, with D perhaps matching TRBD1 (5 bases). V gave up 7 bases and J gave up 3 bases, with 22 bases separating them. The CDR3 sequence is 17 residues long. In germline, CDR1 is SNHLY, CDR2 FYNNEI. The CDR3 protein is CASKGTRTDYFGNTIYF. In nucleotides, the CDR3 is TGTGCCAGCAAAGGGACTCGGACGGACTACTTTGGAAACACCATATATTTT.

This clone occurred a few times. This chain uses TRBV5-4 with TRBJ2-1, with TRBD2 matching 12 bases. Germline CDR1 SGHNT, CDR2 YYREEE (reference sequence). This CDR3 has 14 amino acids. V was pared by 3 bases and J by 8 bases, with 3 bases of the junction left unmatched. In DNA, the CDR3 is TGTGCCAGCAGCTCAAGGACTAGCGGGGATGAGCAGTTCTTC. Translation: CASSSRTSGDEQFF. The full variable domain, its missing parts supplied by reference TRBV5-4 and TRBJ2-1, is ETGVTQSPTHLIKTRGQQVTLRCSSQSGHNTVSWYQQALGQGPQFIFQYYREEENGRGNFPPRFSGLQFPNYSSELNVNALELDDSALYLCASSSRTSGDEQFFGPGTRLTVL.

By sample share, this clone is medium-sized. The gene calls are TRBV5-5 and TRBJ2-5; D uncertain. Trimming shortened V by 0 bases and J by 4 bases, and 10 bases separated the two germline ends. From germline, CDR1 is SGHKS and CDR2 YYEKEE (reference sequence). The CDR3 length is 14 residues. The chain's CDR3 is CASSLVRITETQYF. The CDR3 DNA reads as TGTGCCAGCAGCTTGGTTCGGATAACAGAGACCCAGTACTTC.

This clone turned up a few times. This chain links TRBV12-5 with TRBJ2-5; D is unclear. The CDR3 spans 13 residues. V gave up 1 base and J gave up 1 base, with 4 bases separating them. In germline, CDR1 is LGHNT, CDR2 FRNRAP. Here the CDR3 DNA reads TGTGCTAGTGGTTTGGGGGTCCAAGAGACCCAGTACTTC. Amino acids: CASGLGVQETQYF.

By sample share, this clone is medium-sized (0.01 to 0.1%). The CDR3 loop reads CASSLGGLGPGDTQYF. The CDR3 DNA is TGTGCCAGCAGCTTAGGTGGACTCGGGCCGGGAGATACGCAGTATTTT. This chain uses TRBV7-2 with TRBJ2-3; tentatively, D is TRBD2 (5 bases). V was cut by 1 base and J by 5 bases, with 16 bases left in between. This CDR3 is 16 amino acids long. CDR1 and CDR2 (germline): SGHTA, FQGNSA.